This note documents a single T cell receptor beta chain sequence. No cognate antigen has been identified for it. Nothing much larger sits one base from this clone, and base qualities are not available. V is pruned by 1 base and J by 9 bases, leaving 12 bases of the junction without a gene match. Reading from cysteine to phenylalanine, the CDR3 counts 16 amino acids. Kept here is only the CDR3 DNA, which spans 48 bases and is read in frame from base 1. CDR1 SEHNR and CDR2 FQNEAQ are derived from the germline V gene (reference sequence). The library was produced with the immunoSEQ multiplex PCR assay. Held by TCRdb, this immuneACCESS table contains in-frame sequences only and omits some clones. Under half of the omission traces to an unresolved V gene where checked; the cause of the rest is unknown. Counted in this sample were some 74,000 clones; approximately 92% of them appeared once. The ten largest clones represent 2% to 2.5% of the sample.

This sample is part of a study of T cell changes during pregnancy in multiple sclerosis (dated by TCRdb to about 2019). Turning to the overall study: The study examined how the T cell repertoire changed over the course of pregnancy in women with multiple sclerosis.

This TCR derives from a female donor with multiple sclerosis, enrolled in a pregnancy study. Sequencing was performed on peripheral blood, taken before pregnancy. The rearrangement joined TRBV7-9 to TRBJ2-1, with 7 bases aligning to TRBD2. The bases read TGTGCCAGCAGCTTAGTTAGGCTAGCGGTTCCGACTGAGCAGTTCTTC. The encoded protein is CASSLVRLAVPTEQFF.